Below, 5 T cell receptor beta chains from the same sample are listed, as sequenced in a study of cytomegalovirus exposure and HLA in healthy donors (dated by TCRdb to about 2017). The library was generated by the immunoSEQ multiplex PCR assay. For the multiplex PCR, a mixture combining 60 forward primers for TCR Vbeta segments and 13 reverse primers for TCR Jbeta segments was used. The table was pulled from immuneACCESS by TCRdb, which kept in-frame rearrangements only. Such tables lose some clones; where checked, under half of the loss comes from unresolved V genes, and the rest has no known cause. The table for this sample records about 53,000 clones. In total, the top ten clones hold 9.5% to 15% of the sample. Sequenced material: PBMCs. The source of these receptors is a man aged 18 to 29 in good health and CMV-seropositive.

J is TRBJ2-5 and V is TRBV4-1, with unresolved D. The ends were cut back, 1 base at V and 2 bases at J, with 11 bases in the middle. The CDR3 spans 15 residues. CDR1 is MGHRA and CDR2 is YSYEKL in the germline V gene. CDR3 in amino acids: CASSQGWSGQETQYF. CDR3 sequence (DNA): TGCGCCAGCAGCCAAGGGTGGTCAGGACAAGAGACCCAGTACTTC.

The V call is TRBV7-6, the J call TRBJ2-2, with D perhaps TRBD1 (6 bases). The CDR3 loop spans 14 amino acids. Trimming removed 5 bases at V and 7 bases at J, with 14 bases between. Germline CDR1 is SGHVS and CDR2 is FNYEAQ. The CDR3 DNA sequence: TGTGCCAGCAGCCCTGAAGGGGGTTACGGGGAGCTGTTTTTT. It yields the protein CASSPEGGYGELFF. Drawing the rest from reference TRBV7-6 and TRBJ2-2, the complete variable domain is GAGVSQSPRYKVTKRGQDVALRCDPISGHVSLYWYRQALGQGPEFLTYFNYEAQQDKSGLPNDRFSAERPEGSISTLTIQRTEQRDSAMYRCASSPEGGYGELFFGEGSRLTVL.

The CDR3 DNA reads as TGTGCCAGCAGCGTCTCAGGACTAGCGGGAGGATCCTCCTACGAGCAGTACTTC. It encodes CASSVSGLAGGSSYEQYF. The chain joins TRBV9 to TRBJ2-7; 14 bases map to TRBD2. Losses at the gene ends were 2 bases for V and 0 bases for J; bases not matched to a gene: 7. Germline V gives CDR1 SGDLS, CDR2 YYNGEE. There are 18 residues in the CDR3.

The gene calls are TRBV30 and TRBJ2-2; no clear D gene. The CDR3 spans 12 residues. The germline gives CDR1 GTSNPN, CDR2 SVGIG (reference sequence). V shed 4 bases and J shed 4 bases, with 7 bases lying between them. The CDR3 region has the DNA TGTGCCTGGAATGAGATCACCGGGGAGCTGTTTTTT. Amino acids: CAWNEITGELFF.

The CDR3 DNA is TGCGCCAGCAGCTTGGTGCGGGGAAGCTCCTACAATGAGCAGTTCTTC. This gives the protein CASSLVRGSSYNEQFF. The chain links TRBV5-1 to TRBJ2-1; TRBD2 might be the D (6 bases). CDR1 is SGHRS and CDR2 is YFSETQ in the germline V gene. The CDR3 has 16 amino acids. The V end was cut by 0 bases, the J end by 0 bases, with 10 bases between.